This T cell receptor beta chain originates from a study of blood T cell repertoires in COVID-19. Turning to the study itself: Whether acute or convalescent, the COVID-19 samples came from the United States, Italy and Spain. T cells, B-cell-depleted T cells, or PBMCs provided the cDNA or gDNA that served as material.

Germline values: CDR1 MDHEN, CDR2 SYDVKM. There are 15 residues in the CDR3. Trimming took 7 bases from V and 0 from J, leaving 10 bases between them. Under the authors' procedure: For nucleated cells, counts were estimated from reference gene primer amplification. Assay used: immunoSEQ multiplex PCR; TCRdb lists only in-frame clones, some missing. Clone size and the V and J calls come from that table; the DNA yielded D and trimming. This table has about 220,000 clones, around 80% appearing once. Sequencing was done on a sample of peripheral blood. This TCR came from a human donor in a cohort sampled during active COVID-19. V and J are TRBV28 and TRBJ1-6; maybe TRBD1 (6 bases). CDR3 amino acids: CASKGGSSYNSPLHF. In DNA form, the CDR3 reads TGTGCCAGCAAGGGGGGGAGCTCCTATAATTCACCCCTCCACTTT.